This T cell receptor beta chain was identified in a study of blood T cell repertoires in COVID-19. Produced via immunoSEQ multiplex PCR; TCRdb's table is partial and in-frame only. The repertoire holds around 300,000 clones, with around 87% as singletons. Sequenced input: PBMCs or T cells enriched from blood (not recorded which). The sequence came from a young woman with acute COVID-19.

This CDR3 is CSVHRGQAYTEAFF. CDR3 DNA: TGCAGCGTTCACCGAGGACAGGCCTACACTGAAGCTTTCTTT. This chain connects TRBV29-1 to TRBJ1-1; 7 nucleotides agree with TRBD1. The CDR3 is made up of 14 amino acids. J lost 3 bases, V lost 5 bases, and 9 bases had no gene match. Germline V CDR1 and CDR2: SQVTM, ANQGSEA.